This T cell receptor beta chain was sequenced in a study of T cells in Graves' hyperthyroidism and ophthalmopathy. V lost 3 bases, J lost 0 bases, and 10 bases lay in between. The CDR3 length is 14 residues. The germline CDR1 and CDR2 sequences are DFQATT and SNEGSKA (reference sequence). This clonotype was seen only a few times. What was amplified from RNA transcripts were TCR beta CDR3 regions. The TCR CDR3 was amplified in a first-round RT-PCR using the HTBI primer set. TCRdb processed the multiplex PCR reads anew with MiXCR; each CDR3 protein has one entry. The table has about half a million distinct CDR3 sequences, roughly 16% seen once.

This TCR came from a woman aged 25 to 39 with Graves' ophthalmopathy. This chain uses TRBV20-1 with TRBJ2-3, with D perhaps matching TRBD2 (5 bases). Sequencing was done on a sample of blood. Here the CDR3 DNA reads TGCAGTGCTAGCCTAGCCGCTAGCACAGATACGCAGTATTTT. The encoded protein is CSASLAASTDTQYF.